This passage covers 10 T cell receptor beta chains from one sample sequenced in a study of blood T cells in healthy people across ages. The second PCR ran about 6 to 12 cycles with a sample-barcoded 5' primer and J-beta primers. Via MiXCR, TCRdb re-called the 5' RACE reads, giving one row per CDR3 protein. This table holds under 2,000,000 distinct CDR3 sequences, roughly 52% found once. Sequenced material: blood. The receptors were sampled from a woman between 35 and 50 years old in good health.

The chain uses TRBV7-2 and TRBJ2-5; 8 bases fit TRBD1. This CDR3 is 13 amino acids long. V lost 2 bases and J lost 11; bases outside the gene matches: 7. Germline loops: CDR1 SGHTA, CDR2 FQGNSA. CDR3 coding DNA: TGTGCCAGCAGCTTAAAACAGGGGGAAGAGCAGTACTTC. This gives the protein CASSLKQGEEQYF.

This chain joins TRBV6-2 or TRBV6-3 and TRBJ1-6; 10 positions agree with TRBD1. The CDR3 extends over 14 amino acids. V gave up 7 bases and J gave up 7 bases; unmatched junction bases: 4. CDR1 and CDR2 from the germline V gene are MNHEY and SVGEGT. CDR3 DNA sequence: TGTGCCAGCATCAGACAGGGGGCGAATTCACCCCTCCACTTT. It yields the protein CASIRQGANSPLHF.

In the case of this clonotype: An end of the junction differs from the germline gene, which may be a read error. This sequence joins TRBV20-1 and TRBJ1-2; D gene ambiguous. This CDR3 is 14 amino acids long. Germline CDR1 is DFQATT and CDR2 is SNEGSKA (reference sequence). The CDR3 DNA reads TGCAGTGCTAGTGGGCAAGGCCTCATCTATGGCCACACCTTC. Its translation: CSASGQGLIYGHTF.

The rearrangement joins TRBV24-1 to TRBJ2-5; possible D gene TRBD2, 6 bases. Germline lookup yields CDR1 KGHDR and CDR2 SFDVKD. The CDR3 contains 15 residues. The V and J ends lost 3 bases and 11 bases respectively, with 21 bases between them. CDR3 coding DNA: TGTGCCACCAGTGATATGAAGCGGGTCAACAATGAGCAGTACTTC. It encodes CATSDMKRVNNEQYF.

V gene TRBV11-2 combines with J gene TRBJ2-3; 10 bases align to TRBD2. The CDR3 extends over 16 amino acids. With V trimmed by 3 bases and J by 5 bases, 8 bases remained unmatched. In germline, CDR1 is SGHAT, CDR2 FQNNGV. The CDR3 region has the DNA TGTGCCAGCAGCTTTAGCGGGGGGTCAGAGGAAGATACGCAGTATTTT. Protein: CASSFSGGSEEDTQYF.

The chain recombines TRBV28 with TRBJ1-2; tentatively, D is TRBD1 (5 bases). This CDR3 contains 14 residues. Germline V gene data show CDR1 as MDHEN and CDR2 as SYDVKM. The V and J ends lost 7 bases and 4 bases respectively, with 16 bases between them. CDR3 DNA: TGTGCCAGCACCTCAATTCCCCAGGGCTATGGCTACACCTTC. Translation: CASTSIPQGYGYTF.

The genes are TRBV7-2 and TRBJ1-1, with a tentative D call TRBD1 (6 bases). Germline CDR1 SGHTA, CDR2 FQGNSA. V was shortened by 4 bases and J by 5 bases, with 14 bases between the two germline ends. There are 14 residues in the CDR3. CDR3 amino acids: CASSSAGTITEAFF. For the CDR3, the DNA is TGTGCCAGCAGCTCCGCCGGGACAATTACTGAAGCTTTCTTT.

This chain uses TRBV7-9 with TRBJ2-2; D gene uncertain. Deletions cut 5 bases from V and 5 bases from J, with 12 bases between. The CDR3 consists of 14 residues. In germline, CDR1 is SEHNR, CDR2 FQNEAQ (reference sequence). CDR3 sequence (DNA): TGTGCCAGCAGCCGGCGTCTGGGGACCGGGGAGCTGTTTTTT. Translation: CASSRRLGTGELFF.

The CDR3 DNA sequence: TGCGCCAGCAGCCTAGCGGGCCAGGAAGAGACCCAGTACTTC. Its translation: CASSLAGQEETQYF. V and J are TRBV5-1 and TRBJ2-5; 8 positions match TRBD2. V was pared by 4 bases and J by 3 bases, with 5 bases of the junction left unmatched. This CDR3 is built from 14 residues. The germline V gene encodes CDR1 SGHRS and CDR2 YFSETQ.

The chain has TRBV20-1 and TRBJ2-7; TRBD2 is a possible D gene (6 bases). This CDR3 comprises 15 residues. Germline V gene sequence: CDR1 DFQATT, CDR2 SNEGSKA (reference sequence). Between the trimmed V and J ends, which lost 1 base and 5 bases, there was a span of 18 bases. The CDR3 sequence: CSARGYGRQSHEQYF. CDR3 sequence (DNA): TGCAGTGCTAGAGGTTACGGGAGACAGTCCCACGAGCAGTACTTC.